The T cell receptor (beta chain) under discussion was sequenced for a study of blood T cells in healthy people across ages. Study conclusions and caveats: Roughly linearly, TCR beta diversity per million T cells fell as age increased. Naive CD4+ cell counts and diversity both ran higher in long-lived than in aged donors.

The study drew donors from healthy Caucasian individuals in Russia aged about 6 to 100. Extraction of total RNA produced a minimum of 5.5 micrograms from each sample. Primed by a sample-barcoded 5' primer and a J-beta primer mix, a second PCR proceeded for about 7 to 11 cycles. TCRdb re-analysed the 5' RACE reads in MiXCR, keeping a single row per CDR3 protein. Of fewer than 2 million distinct CDR3 sequences listed, approximately 39% are singletons. This clonotype was found once. What it binds is unknown. Trimming took 0 bases from V and 4 from J; bases not matched to a gene: 7. Germline CDR1 reads LGHNA; CDR2 reads YSLEER. The CDR3 is 17 amino acids.

Sequencing was performed on blood. This TCR was recovered from a human donor in good health. The chain joins TRBV4-3 to TRBJ1-4, with 8 nucleotides matching TRBD1. CDR3 in amino acids: CASSQDLVDRVNEKLFF. In DNA form, the CDR3 reads TGCGCCAGCAGCCAAGATCTGGTGGACAGGGTTAATGAAAAACTGTTTTTT.